The 6 T cell receptor beta chains listed next were all sequenced from one sample in a study of OX40 agonist ivuxolimab in advanced cancers. Assay used: immunoSEQ multiplex PCR; TCRdb lists only in-frame clones, some missing. This table holds fewer than 95,000 clones, roughly 85% found once. This specimen was CD4+ or CD8+ T cells sorted from blood, taken in a trial of the OX40 agonist ivuxolimab. These receptors all come from an adult with an advanced solid tumor such as melanoma, head and neck, liver or kidney cancer.

The chain combines TRBV30 with TRBJ1-5; weak D call: TRBD1 (5 bases). This CDR3 spans 13 amino acids. The V and J ends lost 0 bases and 10 bases respectively, with 13 bases between them. Germline loops: CDR1 GTSNPN, CDR2 SVGIG (reference sequence). The CDR3 nucleotides are TGTGCCTGGAGTGTCGGGGGAGAGGGTCCCCAGCATTTT. It codes for CAWSVGGEGPQHF.

V and J are TRBV4-2 and TRBJ1-4; D remains ambiguous. From germline, CDR1 is LGHNA and CDR2 YNFKEQ. V was shortened by 4 bases and J by 3 bases, with 24 bases between the two germline ends. The CDR3 loop spans 19 amino acids. CDR3 DNA: TGTGCCAGCAGCCGGACCTCACACAGTGTCGGTGGGGCTAATGAAAAACTGTTTTTT. This encodes CASSRTSHSVGGANEKLFF.

The rearrangement joins TRBV7-3 to TRBJ1-2, with D unresolved. The germline CDR1 and CDR2 sequences are SGHTA and FQGTGA. This CDR3 has 14 residues. The germline V and J ends were trimmed by 5 bases and 6 bases, with 16 bases remaining between them. The CDR3 DNA sequence: TGTGCCAGCAGCACAGTCCCGCCACGCGATGGCTACACCTTC. Translating it yields CASSTVPPRDGYTF.

The chain carries TRBV10-3 and TRBJ1-1, with D perhaps matching TRBD1 (6 bases). Per the germline V gene, CDR1 is ENHRY and CDR2 is SYGVKD. V lost 2 bases to trimming and J lost 2 bases, with 9 bases between them. The CDR3 has 14 residues. DNA of the CDR3: TGTGCCATCAGTGAGCTACAGGGTAACACTGAAGCTTTCTTT. Its translation is CAISELQGNTEAFF.

This clone was detected many times. The rearrangement links TRBV4-1 to TRBJ2-5; 9 bases match TRBD1. J gave up 5 bases and V 1 base, and 8 bases lay outside the gene matches. Looked up from germline, CDR1 is MGHRA and CDR2 is YSYEKL. The CDR3 is 16 amino acids. CDR3 nucleotides: TGCGCCAGCAGCCAAGTCCCCACAGGGGGCAGGGAGACCCAGTACTTC. Translation: CASSQVPTGGRETQYF.

With respect to this clone: An end of the junction does not agree with germline; a read error may underlie this. The chain is built from TRBV30 and TRBJ2-2, with 8 positions matching TRBD1. The germline V gene encodes CDR1 GTSNPN and CDR2 SVGIG (reference sequence). The CDR3 spans 17 residues. The CDR3 is CAWGVTRTGRNTGELFF. The CDR3 nucleotides read TGTGCCTGGGGTGTCACCAGGACAGGGCGGAACACCGGGGAGCTGTTTTTT.